A single sample gave rise to the 30 T cell receptor beta chains below, sequenced in a study of T-cell reconstitution after alpha-beta-depleted transplantation in children. Unique molecular identifiers were incorporated when the TCRbeta library was constructed. TCRdb re-analysed the PCR reads in MiXCR, keeping a single row per CDR3 protein. Of roughly 300,000 distinct CDR3 sequences in the sample, around a tenth were seen once. Sequencing used peripheral blood, obtained 180 days after TCRalphabeta/CD19-depleted stem cell transplant. The source is a male patient between 2 and 15 years old who had a stem cell transplant for chronic granulomatous disease, so the T cells may come from the graft donor.

This clonotype was counted once. One base away lies a much larger clone, so this may be a sequencing read error. The V gene is TRBV20-1, the J gene TRBJ2-7, with 11 positions matching TRBD2. The CDR3 consists of 14 residues. Germline values: CDR1 DFQATT, CDR2 SNEGSKA (reference sequence). DNA for the CDR3: TGCAGTGCTATAAGGCCTAGCGGGGGGAGCGAGCAGTGCTTC. Translated: CSAIRPSGGSEQCF.

V usage is TRBV7-2 and J usage is TRBJ1-6, with a possible D match to TRBD1 (6 bases). In germline, CDR1 is SGHTA, CDR2 FQGNSA. Deletions cut 1 base from V and 6 bases from J, with 13 bases between. CDR3 length: 16 residues. CDR3 in amino acids: CASSLVGARGNSPLHF. CDR3 sequence (DNA): TGTGCCAGCAGCTTAGTGGGGGCGCGGGGTAATTCACCCCTCCACTTT.

This clonotype appeared many times. The V gene is TRBV7-2, the J gene TRBJ2-7, with D tentatively TRBD1 (6 bases). V shed 3 bases and J shed 3 bases, with 12 bases lying between them. In germline, CDR1 is SGHTA, CDR2 FQGNSA. The CDR3 has 14 amino acids. The CDR3 nucleotides are TGTGCCAGCAGCTTTGGGGGCTCCGACTACGAGCAGTACTTC. Amino acids: CASSFGGSDYEQYF.

This clonotype was counted ten times or more. The chain combines TRBV2 with TRBJ2-5; 7 bases align to TRBD2. Germline CDR1 and CDR2: SNHLY and FYNNEI. The CDR3 runs 14 residues. V trimming: 8 bases; J trimming: 2 bases; junction bases outside the gene matches: 8. Written as DNA, the CDR3 is TGTGCCAGCGGCCGGGACTACCGACAAGAGACCCAGTACTTC. Amino acid sequence: CASGRDYRQETQYF.

This clonotype appeared many times. This chain connects TRBV12-3 or TRBV12-4 to TRBJ1-2; D perhaps matches TRBD1 (6 bases). The CDR3 has 13 residues. V dropped 2 bases and J dropped 3 bases, with 7 bases sitting between them. CDR3 sequence: CASSLPGDYGYTF. The CDR3 coding sequence is TGTGCCAGCAGTTTACCAGGGGACTATGGCTACACCTTC.

This clonotype showed up many times. The genes are TRBV6-1 and TRBJ1-5; TRBD1 agrees at 8 bases. Germline CDR1 MNHNS, CDR2 SASEGT. CDR3 length: 15 residues. V shed 4 bases and J 6 bases; nucleotides not matched to a gene: 8. CDR3 DNA sequence: TGTGCCAGCAGTGCGGAGCAGGGGGCGATTCAGCCCCAGCATTTT. As protein: CASSAEQGAIQPQHF.

This clonotype was observed at least ten times. The chain joins TRBV12-3 or TRBV12-4 to TRBJ2-2, with TRBD2 matching 8 bases. The CDR3 is 15 amino acids. The V segment lost 6 bases and the J segment 2 bases; nucleotides outside the gene matches: 5. DNA for the CDR3: TGTGCCAGCAGGGGGACTAGGTCAAACACCGGGGAGCTGTTTTTT. Protein product: CASRGTRSNTGELFF.

This clonotype was detected many times. Here the CDR3 DNA reads TGTGCCAGCTCACCAAGGGGACAGGGGTACAATGAGCAGTTCTTC. It codes for CASSPRGQGYNEQFF. The chain recombines TRBV18 with TRBJ2-1; TRBD1 matches at 10 bases. Unmatched junction bases numbered 2, after V lost 2 bases and J lost 4 bases. The length of the CDR3 is 15 residues. Germline CDR1 KGHSH, CDR2 LQKENI.

The chain is built from TRBV12-3 or TRBV12-4 and TRBJ2-1; 11 bases align to TRBD1. Trimming cost V 7 bases and J 6 bases; bases outside gene matches: 2. There are 13 residues in the CDR3. The CDR3 region is CASIGTGGNEQFF. DNA of the CDR3: TGTGCCAGCATTGGGACAGGGGGCAATGAGCAGTTCTTC.

This clonotype was seen many times. The genes are TRBV4-2 and TRBJ2-7, with D perhaps TRBD1 (5 bases). Germline CDR1 LGHNA, CDR2 YNFKEQ. Deletions cut 1 base from V and 6 bases from J, with 13 bases between. The CDR3 runs to 14 residues. The CDR3, as DNA: TGTGCCAGCAGCCAAGTTGGGGCAGGGTTCGAGCAGTACTTC. Translation: CASSQVGAGFEQYF.

This clonotype was counted many times. The chain combines TRBV29-1 with TRBJ2-5; 8 bases fit TRBD2. The CDR3 sequence is 14 residues long. V shed 7 bases and J 4 bases; nucleotides not matched to a gene: 11. Germline loops: CDR1 SQVTM, CDR2 ANQGSEA. The CDR3 nucleotides are TGCAGCGCTGGATCGTGGGGACTAGGAGAGACCCAGTACTTC. Its translation: CSAGSWGLGETQYF.

This clonotype was observed at least ten times. The V call is TRBV5-1, the J call TRBJ2-7, with D unclear. Germline V gene data show CDR1 as SGHRS and CDR2 as YFSETQ. V was pared by 4 bases and J by 2 bases, with 16 bases between. This CDR3 contains 15 residues. The CDR3 coding sequence is TGCGCCAGCAGCGAGCACCCGAGTGGGGCCTACGAGCAGTACTTC. This translates into CASSEHPSGAYEQYF.

This clonotype came up many times. V and J are TRBV20-1 and TRBJ2-7, with TRBD1 as a possible D gene (6 bases). V lost 1 base and J lost 2, with 12 bases in between. The CDR3 totals 14 residues. Germline values: CDR1 DFQATT, CDR2 SNEGSKA (reference sequence). The CDR3 bases are TGCAGTGCTAGAGCGGTGGGGGCGCCCTACGAGCAGTACTTC. Protein: CSARAVGAPYEQYF.

This clonotype was found many times. The rearrangement links TRBV7-9 to TRBJ2-1, with 10 bases identical to TRBD2. Per germline, CDR1 SEHNR and CDR2 FQNEAQ (reference sequence). The CDR3 extends over 17 amino acids. The junction had 11 bases not matched to a gene; V was cut back by 1 base and J by 8 bases. CDR3: CASSLDLAGALHDEQFF. In DNA, the CDR3 is TGTGCCAGCAGCTTAGACCTAGCGGGAGCCCTCCACGATGAGCAGTTCTTC.

This clonotype has at least ten counts. The genes are TRBV18 and TRBJ2-6; D tentatively reads TRBD1 or TRBD2 (5 bases each). Germline CDR1 KGHSH, CDR2 LQKENI. The CDR3 covers 16 residues. V was cut by 2 bases and J by 4 bases, with 12 bases left in between. The CDR3 loop reads CASSPRSGDGANVLTF. Written as DNA, the CDR3 is TGTGCCAGCTCACCAAGGTCTGGGGACGGGGCCAACGTCCTGACTTTC.

This chain connects TRBV7-6 to TRBJ2-5; the D gene is possibly TRBD1 (5 bases). CDR1 and CDR2 (germline): SGHVS, FNYEAQ. This CDR3 comprises 14 residues. Trimming pared 0 bases from V and 2 bases from J, leaving 7 bases between. CDR3 residues: CASSLAQGQETQYF. CDR3 bases: TGTGCCAGCAGCTTAGCTCAGGGTCAAGAGACCCAGTACTTC.

The sample holds many counts of this clonotype. This chain uses TRBV7-7 with TRBJ2-3; no reliable D call. Trimming cost V 4 bases and J 0 bases, with 5 bases left between them. The CDR3 loop spans 13 amino acids. CDR1 is SSHAT and CDR2 is FNYEAQ in the germline V gene (reference sequence). CDR3 loop: CASSSASTDTQYF. CDR3 coding DNA: TGTGCCAGCAGCTCAGCTAGCACAGATACGCAGTATTTT. The complete variable domain, with remaining parts taken from reference TRBV7-7 and TRBJ2-3, reads GAGVSQSPRYKVTKRGQDVTLRCDPISSHATLYWYQQALGQGPEFLTYFNYEAQPDKSGLPSDRFSAERPEGSISTLTIQRTEQRDSAMYRCASSSASTDTQYFGPGTRLTVL.

This clonotype was seen at least ten times. The V call is TRBV5-1, the J call TRBJ2-1; 9 nucleotides agree with TRBD2. In germline, CDR1 is SGHRS, CDR2 YFSETQ. Trimming at V came to 0 bases and at J to 4 bases, leaving 2 bases not matched to a gene. The CDR3 runs 15 residues. CDR3 region: CASSLGTSVYNEQFF. The CDR3 nucleotides are TGCGCCAGCAGCTTGGGGACTAGCGTTTACAATGAGCAGTTCTTC. The full variable domain, in which reference TRBV5-1 and TRBJ2-1 provide the parts outside the CDR3, is KAGVTQTPRYLIKTRGQQVTLSCSPISGHRSVSWYQQTPGQGLQFLFEYFSETQRNKGNFPGRFSGRQFSNSRSEMNVSTLELGDSALYLCASSLGTSVYNEQFFGPGTRLTVL.

This clonotype appeared a single time. A junction end diverges from the germline sequence, so it may reflect a read error. This chain links TRBV7-9 with TRBJ1-1, with D perhaps TRBD1 (5 bases). Germline V gene data show CDR1 as SEHNR and CDR2 as FQNEAQ (reference sequence). The CDR3 runs 16 residues. The chain's CDR3 is CASILRRDRANTEAFF. In nucleotides, the CDR3 is TGTGCCAGCATCTTACGTAGAGACAGAGCGAACACTGAAGCTTTCTTT.

This clonotype was detected ten times or more. The chain is built from TRBV7-9 and TRBJ2-5, with TRBD1 matching 8 bases. This CDR3 spans 15 amino acids. CDR1 and CDR2 (germline): SEHNR, FQNEAQ (reference sequence). The J segment lost 5 bases and the V segment lost 5 bases, leaving 10 bases of the junction unmatched. As DNA, the CDR3 is TGTGCCAGCAGCCAGGGCCTCAGGGGGCAGGAGACCCAGTACTTC. Its protein is CASSQGLRGQETQYF.

This clonotype came up a few times. The chain combines TRBV3-1 with TRBJ1-3, with D perhaps TRBD1 (6 bases). CDR3 length: 16 residues. Germline V gene sequence: CDR1 LGHDT, CDR2 YNNKEL (reference sequence). The ends were cut back, 6 bases at V and 0 bases at J, with 15 bases in the middle. The CDR3 DNA reads TGTGCCAGCAGTCTTTTCATGACAGGCTCTGGAAACACCATATATTTT. The encoded protein is CASSLFMTGSGNTIYF.

This clonotype appeared many times. The rearrangement uses TRBV7-9 and TRBJ2-7; D remains unclear. Germline values: CDR1 SEHNR, CDR2 FQNEAQ (reference sequence). The V end was cut by 5 bases, the J end by 2 bases, with 10 bases between. The CDR3 sequence is 13 residues long. This CDR3 reads CASSPRGPYEQYF. CDR3 sequence (DNA): TGTGCCAGCAGCCCCCGTGGACCCTACGAGCAGTACTTC.

This clonotype was recorded at least ten times. CDR3 loop: CASRKLENTGELFF. The CDR3 nucleotides read TGCGCCAGCAGAAAACTTGAGAACACCGGGGAGCTGTTTTTT. V gene TRBV10-1 combines with J gene TRBJ2-2; D is unresolved. Looked up from germline, CDR1 is WNHNN and CDR2 is SYGVQD (reference sequence). V was cut by 6 bases and J by 1 base, with 9 bases left in between. This CDR3 region has 14 residues.

The table lists this clonotype with many counts. The chain employs TRBV20-1 and TRBJ1-1; a weak D match, TRBD1 (5 bases). The germline V and J ends were trimmed by 5 bases and 4 bases, with 17 bases remaining between them. Per the germline V gene, CDR1 is DFQATT and CDR2 is SNEGSKA (reference sequence). The CDR3 sequence is 14 residues long. The CDR3 DNA is TGCAGTGCTGCTCCGATGGCCCAGGGCACTGAAGCTTTCTTT. Its protein product is CSAAPMAQGTEAFF.

Ten or more counts support this clonotype. The rearrangement joins TRBV14 to TRBJ2-2; weak D call: TRBD1 (6 bases). V was pared by 4 bases and J by 2 bases, with 11 bases between. The CDR3 has 15 residues. Germline loops: CDR1 SGHDN, CDR2 FVKESK. Here the CDR3 reads CASSRQVSNTGELFF. The CDR3 DNA sequence: TGTGCCAGCAGCCGACAGGTTTCCAACACCGGGGAGCTGTTTTTT.

In this sample, this clonotype turned up many times. The V and J genes are TRBV29-1 and TRBJ2-5; 9 nucleotides match TRBD2. The CDR3 is 14 amino acids. Trimming at V came to 2 bases and at J to 5 bases, leaving 6 bases not matched to a gene. Germline V CDR1 and CDR2: SQVTM, ANQGSEA. The CDR3 sequence is CSVEIGRGGETQYF. The CDR3 bases are TGCAGCGTTGAAATAGGGCGGGGGGGCGAGACCCAGTACTTC.

At least ten counts were recorded for this clonotype. The chain links TRBV28 to TRBJ2-2, with D possibly TRBD2 on 6 matching bases. Germline CDR1 reads MDHEN; CDR2 reads SYDVKM. This CDR3 region has 16 residues. The V end was cut by 4 bases, the J end by 0 bases, with 12 bases between. CDR3 sequence (DNA): TGTGCCAGCAGTTCCCTGACTAGAACGAACACCGGGGAGCTGTTTTTT. Residues: CASSSLTRTNTGELFF.

In this sample, this clonotype turned up many times. The V call is TRBV6-2 or TRBV6-3, the J call TRBJ2-7, with 11 nucleotides matching TRBD2. V lost 2 bases to trimming and J lost 3 bases; unmatched junction nucleotides: 0. Germline V gene data show CDR1 as MNHEY and CDR2 as SVGEGT. The CDR3 has 14 amino acids. In nucleotides, the CDR3 is TGTGCCAGCAGTTACACTAGCGGGAGCTACGAGCAGTACTTC. Amino acid sequence: CASSYTSGSYEQYF.

This clonotype was counted ten times or more. The CDR3 protein is CSARGMGRTDTQYF. CDR3 sequence (DNA): TGCAGTGCTAGAGGGATGGGCAGGACAGATACGCAGTATTTT. The chain combines TRBV20-1 with TRBJ2-3; D uncertain. Trimming took 1 base from V and 3 from J, leaving 11 bases between them. The CDR3 spans 14 residues. Germline lookup yields CDR1 DFQATT and CDR2 SNEGSKA (reference sequence).

This clonotype was counted many times. J is TRBJ2-3 and V is TRBV12-3 or TRBV12-4, with 9 bases fitting TRBD1. The V and J ends lost 4 bases and 2 bases, in that order; junction bases with no gene match: 4. The CDR3 contains 15 residues. The CDR3 coding sequence is TGTGCCAGCAGTTCGGGACAGGGATTCACAGATACGCAGTATTTT. Its protein is CASSSGQGFTDTQYF.